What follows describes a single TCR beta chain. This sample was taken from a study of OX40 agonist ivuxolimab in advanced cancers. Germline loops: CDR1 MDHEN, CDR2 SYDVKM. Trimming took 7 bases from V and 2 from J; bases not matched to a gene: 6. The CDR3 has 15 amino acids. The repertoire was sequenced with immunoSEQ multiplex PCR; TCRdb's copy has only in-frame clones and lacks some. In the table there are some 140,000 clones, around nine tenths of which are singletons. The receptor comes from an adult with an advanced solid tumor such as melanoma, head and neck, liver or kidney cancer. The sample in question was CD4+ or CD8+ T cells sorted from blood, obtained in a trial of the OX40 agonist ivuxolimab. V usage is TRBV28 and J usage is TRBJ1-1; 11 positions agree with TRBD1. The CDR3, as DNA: TGTGCCAGCAACCTGAGGACAGGGGGCAACACTGAAGCTTTCTTT. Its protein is CASNLRTGGNTEAFF.